This T cell receptor beta chain derives from a study of untreated major depressive disorder. Study-wide results and limits: Depressed patients' CD4+ T cells carried increased TRBV05-01 (Vbeta 5.1) usage versus control CD4+ T cells.

The CDR3 spans 11 residues. From germline, CDR1 is DFQATT and CDR2 SNEGSKA (reference sequence). With 6 bases removed from V and 7 bases from J, the gap between germline ends came to 12 bases. Turning to this clone: Its matching antigen is unknown.

Assay used: immunoSEQ multiplex PCR; TCRdb lists only in-frame clones, some missing. The sample records more than 15,000 clones, about 92% being singletons. The receptor was derived from a middle-aged woman with major depressive disorder. Sequencing was carried out using CD4+ T cells from PBMCs. J is TRBJ1-1 and V is TRBV20-1; D unresolved. The CDR3 bases are TGCAGTGCCAGGAGCATGGGTGAAGCTTTCTTT. Its protein is CSARSMGEAFF.